Presented here are 9 T cell receptor beta chains from one specimen sequenced in a study of blood T cells in healthy people across ages. With a J-beta primer mix and a sample-barcoded 5' primer, a second PCR ran about 6 to 11 cycles. A single record per CDR3 protein comes from TCRdb applying MiXCR to the 5' RACE reads. This table has 700,000 to 800,000 distinct CDR3 sequences, about 42% appearing once. Specimen: blood. These receptors were collected from a woman in her sixties or seventies in good health.

This clonotype was seen a handful of times. J is TRBJ1-6 and V is TRBV20-1, with 10 bases lining up with TRBD1. Germline V CDR1 and CDR2: DFQATT, SNEGSKA (reference sequence). Trimming at V came to 5 bases and at J to 7 bases, leaving 2 bases not matched to a gene. This CDR3 is 13 amino acids long. The CDR3 region is CSAGQGGNSPLHF. The CDR3 DNA reads as TGCAGTGCTGGACAGGGGGGAAATTCACCCCTCCACTTT.

This clonotype was counted a few times. The chain has TRBV11-3 and TRBJ2-1, with 7 bases matching TRBD2. Germline CDR1 SGHNT, CDR2 YENEEA. The ends lost 0 bases at V and 6 bases at J; junction bases unmatched: 5. This CDR3 comprises 15 residues. The CDR3 protein is CASSLDPSGLNEQFF. DNA for the CDR3: TGTGCCAGCAGCTTAGATCCTAGCGGCCTCAATGAGCAGTTCTTC.

The chain employs TRBV3-1 and TRBJ2-3, with 11 bases aligning to TRBD2. V dropped 2 bases and J dropped 2; count of bases not matched to a gene: 3. The CDR3 covers 16 residues. CDR1 and CDR2 from the germline V gene are LGHDT and YNNKEL (reference sequence). CDR3 sequence reads: CASSQRGLAVTDTQYF. Here the CDR3 DNA reads TGTGCCAGCAGCCAAAGGGGACTAGCGGTCACAGATACGCAGTATTTT.

The genes are TRBV4-2 and TRBJ2-2; 11 nucleotides match TRBD1. J gave up 6 bases and V 0 bases, and 3 bases lay outside the gene matches. Germline CDR1 is LGHNA and CDR2 is YNFKEQ. CDR3 length: 16 amino acids. CDR3: CASSQEDRGPPGELFF. CDR3 DNA sequence: TGTGCCAGCAGCCAAGAGGACAGGGGGCCTCCCGGGGAGCTGTTTTTT.

This clonotype was counted only a few times. This chain connects TRBV4-2 to TRBJ2-7; the match to TRBD2 covers 7 bases. The CDR3 is made up of 14 amino acids. Germline V lookup: CDR1 LGHNA, CDR2 YNFKEQ. With 0 bases clipped from V and 6 bases from J, the junction kept 5 bases outside the gene matches. Written as DNA, the CDR3 is TGTGCCAGCAGCCAAGATAGCGCGGGAGTCGAGCAGTACTTC. It specifies CASSQDSAGVEQYF.

For this clonotype: Just one base apart from a much larger clone, this may be a read error. The rearrangement joins TRBV5-1 to TRBJ2-1; tentative D call: TRBD1 (6 bases). Germline V lookup: CDR1 SGHRS, CDR2 YFSETQ. The CDR3 loop spans 15 amino acids. CDR3 in amino acids: CARSSTGSSYNEQFF. The CDR3 coding sequence is TGCGCCAGAAGCTCCACAGGGAGCTCCTACAATGAGCAGTTCTTC.

This clonotype appeared a single time. The chain uses TRBV5-1 and TRBJ2-7, with a tentative D call TRBD2 (6 bases). Germline V CDR1 and CDR2: SGHRS, YFSETQ. The V end lost 0 bases, the J end lost 9 bases, and 7 bases lay between the germline ends. The CDR3 totals 11 residues. This CDR3 reads CASSLAGRQYF. The CDR3 DNA sequence: TGCGCCAGCAGCTTGGCCGGGAGGCAGTACTTC.

The chain uses TRBV2 and TRBJ2-5, with D uncertain. The CDR3 consists of 12 residues. Trimming pared 6 bases from V and 9 bases from J, leaving 14 bases between. Germline V gives CDR1 SNHLY, CDR2 FYNNEI. The CDR3 DNA reads TGTGCCAGCAGCCCAACGAATATGGCCCAGTACTTC. Residues: CASSPTNMAQYF.

This clonotype has more than one count but fewer than ten. The rearrangement links TRBV19 to TRBJ2-5; possible D gene TRBD1, 5 bases. The CDR3 totals 14 residues. Germline V gene lookup returns CDR1 LNHDA and CDR2 SQIVND (reference sequence). Trimming took 3 bases from V and 3 from J, leaving 11 bases between them. CDR3 residues: CASSILGREETQYF. The CDR3 coding sequence is TGTGCCAGTAGTATTCTTGGCAGGGAAGAGACCCAGTACTTC.